The present entry profiles one TCR beta chain with its context. These data come from a study of beta chain features in type 1 diabetes. Germline assignment: CDR1 LNHDA and CDR2 SQIVND (reference sequence). The V gene end was trimmed by 7 bases and the J gene end by 4 bases; junction bases not matched to a gene: 13. The CDR3 spans 16 residues. The whole isolated RNA underwent reverse transcription, so sequencing captured expressed TCRB transcripts. The average output of naive, central memory and regulatory T cell samples was about 3.3 million reads. Profiling relied on immunoSEQ multiplex PCR, and the TCRdb table lists in-frame clones only, not all of them. The sample consists of about 620,000 clones, roughly 16% of them appearing once.

This TCR came from a man younger than 35 in good health. Sequencing was performed on naive CD4+ T cells from blood. This chain connects TRBV19 to TRBJ1-2, with 9 bases identical to TRBD1. The CDR3 DNA follows: TGTGCCAGTAACTTCCTCGCGACAGGGGGTCCCTATGGCTACACCTTC. Translated, it gives CASNFLATGGPYGYTF.